This is a list of T cell receptor beta chains from one sample in a study of T cell changes during pregnancy in multiple sclerosis. The method was immunoSEQ multiplex PCR; TCRdb's version includes in-frame clones alone and lacks a portion of them. The sample consists of tens of thousands of clones, under 95% of them appearing once. This specimen consisted of peripheral blood, obtained in the third trimester of pregnancy. These receptors were taken from a female donor in good health, enrolled as a control in a pregnancy study. Both conserved end residues are part of each CDR3. The order of the fields is J gene, V gene, D gene, clone size, CDR3 DNA, CDR3 protein. A D gene is named only where the DNA matches it firmly. Clone size is stated in some rows and not others, as once, few, many or a class when expanded.

TRBJ1-5 | TRBV4-3 | . | . | TGCGCCAGCAGCCAAGATGTCGTGGGGGGGCAGCCCCAGCATTTT | CASSQDVVGGQPQHF
TRBJ2-2 | TRBV7-6 | TRBD2 | few | TGTGCCAGCAGCCATCGGACTAGCGGGAGTGGGGAGCTGTTTTTT | CASSHRTSGSGELFF
TRBJ2-6 | TRBV6-1 | TRBD1 | . | TGTGCCAGCAGCAGCAGGGGGTCTGGGGCCAACGTCCTGACTTTC | CASSSRGSGANVLTF
TRBJ2-3 | TRBV4-2 | . | . | TGTGCCAGCAGCCAAGATTGGGGCGGGGGCACAGATACGCAGTATTTT | CASSQDWGGGTDTQYF
TRBJ2-2 | TRBV18 | . | . | TGTGCCAGCTCACCCGGGGCCGGGGAGCTGTTTTTT | CASSPGAGELFF
TRBJ2-7 | TRBV30 | . | . | TGTGCCTGGAGTGTCCGGGGGACGGGGTCCTACGAGCAGTACTTC | CAWSVRGTGSYEQYF
TRBJ2-5 | TRBV5-1 | TRBD1 | . | TGCGCCAGCAGTCGGGACAGACCCTACCAAGAGACCCAGTACTTC | CASSRDRPYQETQYF
TRBJ2-4 | TRBV19 | TRBD1 | . | TGTGCCAGTGGGACCGGGACAGAATCGAACATTCAGTACTTC | CASGTGTESNIQYF
TRBJ1-6 | TRBV4-3 | . | . | TGCGCCAGCAGCCAAGATGTCCGGGGATTGAGCTCCTATAATTCACCCCTCCACTTT | CASSQDVRGLSSYNSPLHF
TRBJ1-2 | TRBV28 | . | . | TGTGCCAGCAGTCCCCCCAGGGAGGGCTATGGCTACACCTTC | CASSPPREGYGYTF
TRBJ1-1 | TRBV15 | TRBD1 | . | TGTGCCACCATCCCGGGACAGGGGCGTCCTGAAGCTTTCTTT | CATIPGQGRPEAFF
TRBJ2-2 | TRBV19 | . | . | TGTGCCAGTATAGGGACATACCTTGGCACCGGGGAGCTGTTTTTT | CASIGTYLGTGELFF
TRBJ2-1 | TRBV7-2 | . | . | TGTGCCAGCAGCATCCGGGCAGGGGAAGCCTACAATGAGCAGTTCTTC | CASSIRAGEAYNEQFF
TRBJ2-1 | TRBV7-6 | TRBD2 | . | TGTGCCAGCAACCGGCTGGTAGCGGGGGGAAACTCCTACAATGAGCAGTTCTTC | CASNRLVAGGNSYNEQFF
TRBJ2-1 | TRBV11-2 | . | . | TGTGCCAGCAGCCTGCGCCGGGGGAATGAGCAGTTCTTC | CASSLRRGNEQFF
TRBJ1-1 | TRBV28 | . | . | TGTGCCAGCAGTTTTTCGAGAAACGAAGCAGGGACTGAAGCTTTCTTT | CASSFSRNEAGTEAFF
TRBJ1-5 | TRBV27 | TRBD1 | . | TGTGCCAGCAGAAGACAGGGTCCTGATAGCAATCAGCCCCAGCATTTT | CASRRQGPDSNQPQHF
TRBJ2-7 | TRBV30 | TRBD1 | . | TGTGCCTGGCGGGGACAGGGCCGTCCGTTTACCTACGAGCAGTACTTC | CAWRGQGRPFTYEQYF
TRBJ2-5 | TRBV5-6 | . | . | TGTGCCAGCAGCTCCCTGGCTGAGGGAGAGACCCAGTACTTC | CASSSLAEGETQYF
TRBJ2-5 | TRBV5-1 | TRBD2 | . | TGCGCCAGCAGCTTGGGGTCACTAGCGGGAAACCTAGAGACCCAGTACTTC | CASSLGSLAGNLETQYF
TRBJ1-2 | TRBV9 | TRBD1 | once | TGTGCCAGCAGCCCCGACAGGGGCTATGGCTACACCTTC | CASSPDRGYGYTF
TRBJ2-1 | TRBV5-1 | TRBD2 | once | TGCGCCAGCAGCCTGGGACTAGGGTCCCACAATGAGCAGTTCTTC | CASSLGLGSHNEQFF
TRBJ1-2 | TRBV2 | . | . | TGTGCCAGCAGTGAAGGGGGCAGTCAAAGCTATGGCTACACCTTC | CASSEGGSQSYGYTF
TRBJ2-3 | TRBV4-2 | . | . | TGTGCCAGCAGCCAACCCTCAGCGGGTCTGGCCACAGATACGCAGTATTTT | CASSQPSAGLATDTQYF
TRBJ1-2 | TRBV7-3 | . | . | TGTGCCAGCAGCTTAACAGGGAGCTATGGCTACACCTTC | CASSLTGSYGYTF
TRBJ2-3 | TRBV21-1 | . | . | TGTGCCAGCAGCAATAGCGGGGGGGCCCCAGATACGCAGTATTTT | CASSNSGGAPDTQYF
TRBJ2-3 | TRBV6-4 | . | . | TGTGCCAGCAGTGAGGAGGGAACAAGAGCAGATACGCAGTATTTT | CASSEEGTRADTQYF
TRBJ2-3 | TRBV5-6 | TRBD2 | . | TGTGCCAGCAGCGAAGCGGGACTAGAAGTTATAGATACGCAGTATTTT | CASSEAGLEVIDTQYF
TRBJ2-5 | TRBV28 | TRBD2 | . | TGTGCCAGCAGTTTAGGTCAAAGCGGGGCAGAGACCCAGTACTTC | CASSLGQSGAETQYF
TRBJ2-7 | TRBV10-3 | TRBD2 | . | TGTGCCATCAAAGCGGGAGGGCCCCGCGACGGACAGTACTTC | CAIKAGGPRDGQYF
TRBJ2-7 | TRBV7-2 | . | . | TGTGCCAGCAGCTTATCTCTGCAGGGCTACGAGCAGTACTTC | CASSLSLQGYEQYF
TRBJ1-6 | TRBV21-1 | . | once | TGTGCCAGTAGTACAGGGAGCTCCTATAATTCACCCCTCCACTTT | CASSTGSSYNSPLHF
TRBJ1-5 | TRBV14 | TRBD1 | . | TGTGCCAGCAGCCCCGAAGACAGGGGCGGCAATCAGCCCCAGCATTTT | CASSPEDRGGNQPQHF
TRBJ1-5 | TRBV10-3 | . | . | TGTGCCATCAGCCCCGGCCAGGGAAATCAGCCCCAGCATTTT | CAISPGQGNQPQHF
TRBJ2-5 | TRBV10-3 | TRBD1 | . | TGTGCCATCCGGGGACAGGGAGGAGAAGAGACCCAGTACTTC | CAIRGQGGEETQYF
TRBJ1-4 | TRBV7-9 | . | few | TGTGCCAGCAGGGGTCGCGGGCTTCAGATGGGGGAAAAACTGTTTTTT | CASRGRGLQMGEKLFF
TRBJ1-2 | TRBV28 | . | . | TGTGCCAGCAGTTTTTTCCCCAGGGGCTACGGCTACACCTTC | CASSFFPRGYGYTF
TRBJ2-1 | TRBV5-1 | . | few | TGCGCCAGCAGCTTGGCGGGGTTCTCCTACAATGAGCAGTTCTTC | CASSLAGFSYNEQFF